The 15 T cell receptor beta chains given below trace back to one sample, sequenced in a study of blood T cells in healthy people across ages. Next came a second PCR, run for about 7 to 12 cycles, which used a sample-barcoded 5' primer along with a J-beta primer mix. TCRdb recomputed calls from the 5' RACE reads with MiXCR, one row per CDR3 protein. This sample has 500,000 to 550,000 distinct CDR3 sequences, with around 24% found just once. The sample was also linked to a second study, of T cells of mothers and their children.

The sequencing sample was made of blood. The receptors stem from a boy aged 10-17 years in good health.

In its sample, this clonotype was seen a few times. This chain connects TRBV30 to TRBJ2-3; D is unclear. V was clipped by 1 base and J by 1 base, with 9 bases between them. The CDR3 is 14 amino acids. Germline-derived CDR1 and CDR2 are GTSNPN and SVGIG (reference sequence). CDR3 region: CAWSAVAGTDTQYF. The CDR3 region has the DNA TGTGCCTGGAGTGCAGTGGCAGGCACAGATACGCAGTATTTT. The complete variable domain, with remaining parts taken from reference TRBV30 and TRBJ2-3, reads SQTIHQWPATLVQPVGSPLSLECTVEGTSNPNLYWYRQAAGRGLQLLFYSVGIGQISSEVPQNLSASRPQDRQFILSSKKLLLSDSGFYLCAWSAVAGTDTQYFGPGTRLTVL.

V usage is TRBV28 and J usage is TRBJ1-4, with 8 bases identical to TRBD1. With 1 base clipped from V and 8 bases from J, the junction kept 18 bases outside the gene matches. CDR1 is MDHEN, CDR2 SYDVKM, per germline. The CDR3 spans 19 residues. CDR3 bases: TGTGCCAGCAGTTTATATTTCCCCCTACGACAGGGGTCGAACGAAAAACTGTTTTTT. It codes for CASSLYFPLRQGSNEKLFF.

This clonotype was observed a handful of times. The chain is built from TRBV2 and TRBJ2-5, with TRBD2 matching 12 bases. V shed 2 bases, J shed 4 bases, and the junction held 5 bases outside the gene matches. This CDR3 region has 16 residues. Germline V gene lookup returns CDR1 SNHLY and CDR2 FYNNEI. In nucleotides, the CDR3 is TGTGCCAGCAGTGAAATTGGGACTAGCGGGCGAGAGACCCAGTACTTC. It yields the protein CASSEIGTSGRETQYF.

The gene calls are TRBV11-3 and TRBJ2-3; the D gene could be TRBD1 or TRBD2 (5 bases each). The CDR3 is 12 amino acids. V was cut by 9 bases and J by 4 bases, with 11 bases left in between. The germline CDR1 and CDR2 sequences are SGHNT and YENEEA. The CDR3 DNA follows: TGTGCCAGTTCGAGGGGACCAGATACGCAGTATTTT. As protein: CASSRGPDTQYF. Full variable domain (missing parts from reference TRBV11-3 and TRBJ2-3): EAGVVQSPRYKIIEKKQPVAFWCNPISGHNTLYWYLQNLGQGPELLIRYENEEAVDDSQLPKDRFSAERLKGVDSTLKIQPAELGDSAVYLCASSRGPDTQYFGPGTRLTVL.

This clonotype appeared a few times. The chain uses TRBV29-1 and TRBJ2-5; D unclear. The length of the CDR3 is 13 residues. Trimming took off 3 bases at V and 0 bases at J, with 8 bases between the two ends. Germline V gene lookup returns CDR1 SQVTM and CDR2 ANQGSEA. The CDR3 sequence is CSVDPEYQETQYF. CDR3 sequence (DNA): TGCAGCGTTGACCCGGAGTACCAAGAGACCCAGTACTTC. The full variable domain, rest sourced from reference TRBV29-1 and TRBJ2-5, is SAVISQKPSRDICQRGTSLTIQCQVDSQVTMMFWYRQQPGQSLTLIATANQGSEATYESGFVIDKFPISRPNLTFSTLTVSNMSPEDSSIYLCSVDPEYQETQYFGPGTRLLVL.

V usage is TRBV2 and J usage is TRBJ1-4, with D maybe TRBD1 (5 bases). The length of the CDR3 is 16 residues. Germline V lookup: CDR1 SNHLY, CDR2 FYNNEI. Trimming pared 2 bases from V and 8 bases from J, leaving 18 bases between. CDR3 sequence (DNA): TGTGCCAGCAGTGAATATATCGCAGGGAGAGGAGAAAAACTGTTTTTT. Its translation is CASSEYIAGRGEKLFF. The variable domain in full, with the rest retrieved from reference TRBV2 and TRBJ1-4, is EPEVTQTPSHQVTQMGQEVILRCVPISNHLYFYWYRQILGQKVEFLVSFYNNEISEKSEIFDDQFSVERPDGSNFTLKIRSTKLEDSAMYFCASSEYIAGRGEKLFFGSGTQLSVL.

The chain is built from TRBV20-1 and TRBJ2-2; no clear D. The V and J ends lost 2 bases and 1 base respectively, with 14 bases between them. Germline-derived CDR1 and CDR2 are DFQATT and SNEGSKA (reference sequence). CDR3 length equals 16 residues. In DNA form, the CDR3 reads TGCAGTGCTAGATCTCTTGCTCTAAGGAACACCGGGGAGCTGTTTTTT. The encoded protein is CSARSLALRNTGELFF.

This clonotype was observed a handful of times. Here the CDR3 reads CASRSHGGRDSYEQYF. CDR3 DNA: TGTGCCAGCAGATCCCACGGCGGGAGGGACTCCTACGAGCAGTACTTC. The J gene is TRBJ2-7, the V gene TRBV28, with 9 bases identical to TRBD2. The CDR3 has 16 residues. CDR1 MDHEN and CDR2 SYDVKM come from the germline V gene. The V segment lost 6 bases and the J segment 0 bases; nucleotides outside the gene matches: 9.

This clonotype occurred once. The rearrangement links TRBV6-5 to TRBJ2-3, with D possibly matching TRBD1 (5 bases). This CDR3 has 15 residues. V shed 2 bases and J shed 1 base, with 10 bases lying between them. Germline lookup yields CDR1 MNHEY and CDR2 SVGAGI. Written as DNA, the CDR3 is TGTGCCAGCAGTTACCTCAAAGGGGGCACAGATACGCAGTATTTT. Amino acid sequence: CASSYLKGGTDTQYF.

Regarding this clonotype: Since no conserved phenylalanine or tryptophan closes the CDR3, a read error is the likely cause. The chain is built from TRBV4-3 and TRBJ2-7; D is unclear. Trimming removed 0 bases from V and 5 bases from J, with 14 bases in between. The CDR3 has 15 amino acids. From germline, CDR1 is LGHNA and CDR2 YSLEER. The CDR3 bases are TGCGCCAGCAGCCAAGAAGCGACCGCGTTCCACGAGCAGTACCTC. Protein sequence: CASSQEATAFHEQYL.

This clonotype was recorded a few times. The chain recombines TRBV24-1 with TRBJ2-3; 7 bases are a match to TRBD1. Germline-derived CDR1 and CDR2 are KGHDR and SFDVKD. The CDR3 has 16 residues. V gave up 4 bases and J gave up 3 bases; unmatched junction bases: 9. This CDR3 is CATSDRTTGPTDTQYF. Written as DNA, the CDR3 is TGTGCCACCAGTGACCGAACGACAGGGCCGACAGATACGCAGTATTTT.

This clonotype appeared a few times. CDR3 bases: TGCGCCAGCAGTTTCTTCATCGGGGGAGGCCTACCGATCACCGGGGAGCTGTTTTTT. It specifies CASSFFIGGGLPITGELFF. The chain is built from TRBV5-1 and TRBJ2-2, with TRBD2 as a possible D gene (6 bases). The germline CDR1 and CDR2 sequences are SGHRS and YFSETQ. The length of the CDR3 is 19 residues. The V end was cut by 5 bases, the J end by 4 bases, with 27 bases between. The full variable domain, its missing parts supplied by reference TRBV5-1 and TRBJ2-2, is KAGVTQTPRYLIKTRGQQVTLSCSPISGHRSVSWYQQTPGQGLQFLFEYFSETQRNKGNFPGRFSGRQFSNSRSEMNVSTLELGDSALYLCASSFFIGGGLPITGELFFGEGSRLTVL.

The chain employs TRBV21-1 and TRBJ2-1; TRBD2 is the table's D call, not checked against the DNA. The end of the DNA is better explained by TRBJ2-5, so the J call may be wrong. TRBV21-1 is deemed a pseudogene. The CDR3 contains 18 residues. The CDR3 here is CASSKEELAGEGEETQYF. CDR3 bases: TGTGCCAGCAGCAAAGAAGAACTAGCGGGAGAGGGTGAAGAGACCCAGTACTTC.

This clonotype has just a few counts. This rearrangement joins TRBV4-1 to TRBJ2-5, with D possibly being TRBD2 (5 bases). From germline, CDR1 is MGHRA and CDR2 YSYEKL. V was shortened by 1 base and J by 1 base, with 10 bases between the two germline ends. The CDR3 has 15 residues. DNA for the CDR3: TGCGCCAGCAGCCAAGGGTCCGGGATCCAAGAGACCCAGTACTTC. Protein: CASSQGSGIQETQYF.

The chain carries TRBV18 and TRBJ1-2, with 8 positions matching TRBD1. The J segment lost 3 bases and the V segment lost 2 bases, leaving 8 bases of the junction unmatched. The CDR3 totals 16 residues. The germline CDR1 and CDR2 sequences are KGHSH and LQKENI. This chain's CDR3 is CASSPLKTGDYYGYTF. The CDR3 nucleotides read TGTGCCAGCTCACCATTGAAGACAGGGGACTACTATGGCTACACCTTC.